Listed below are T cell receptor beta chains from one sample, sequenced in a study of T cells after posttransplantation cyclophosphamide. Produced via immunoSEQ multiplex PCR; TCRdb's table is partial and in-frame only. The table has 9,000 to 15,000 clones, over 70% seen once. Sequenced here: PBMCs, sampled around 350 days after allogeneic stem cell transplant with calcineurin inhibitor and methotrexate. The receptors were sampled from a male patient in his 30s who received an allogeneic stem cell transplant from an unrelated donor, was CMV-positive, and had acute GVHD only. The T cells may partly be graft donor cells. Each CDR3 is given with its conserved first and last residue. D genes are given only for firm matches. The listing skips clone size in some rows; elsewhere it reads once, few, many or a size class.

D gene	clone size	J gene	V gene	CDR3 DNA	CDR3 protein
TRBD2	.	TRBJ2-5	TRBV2	TGTGCCAGCAGTGAACAGGGTAGCGGGGGAAACACCCAGTACTTC	CASSEQGSGGNTQYF
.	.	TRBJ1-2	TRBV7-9	TGTGCCAGCAGCTCGGGAGGAAACTATGGCTACACCTTC	CASSSGGNYGYTF
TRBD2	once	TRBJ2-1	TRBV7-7	TGTGCTAGCAGCTTAGGGACTAGCGGTTACAATGAGCAGTTCTTC	CASSLGTSGYNEQFF
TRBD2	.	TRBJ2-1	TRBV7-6	TGTGCCAGCAGCGTGACTAGCGGGACTTACAATGAGCAGTTCTTC	CASSVTSGTYNEQFF
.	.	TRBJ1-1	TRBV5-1	TGCGCCAGCAGCTTGGATTGGGGAGACACTGAAGCTTTCTTT	CASSLDWGDTEAFF
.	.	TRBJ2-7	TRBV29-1	TGCAGCGTTCGGACAGACTTCGAGCAGTACTTC	CSVRTDFEQYF
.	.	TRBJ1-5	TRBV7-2	TGTGCCAGCAGCTTAGATACAGGTAGTCAGCCCCAGCATTTT	CASSLDTGSQPQHF
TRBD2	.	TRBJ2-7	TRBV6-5	TGTGCCAGCACCCAAGCGGGGGGATACGAGCAGTACTTC	CASTQAGGYEQYF
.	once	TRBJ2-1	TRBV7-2	TGTGCCAGCAGCTTACAGACTGGGGAGTCGTCTGAGCAGTTCTTC	CASSLQTGESSEQFF
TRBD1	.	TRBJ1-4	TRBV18	TGTGCCAGCTCCCGGGACAGCTTTAATGAAAAACTGTTTTTT	CASSRDSFNEKLFF
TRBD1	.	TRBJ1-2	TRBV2	TGTGCCAGCAGTGAGGACAGGGGGTCTTTTGGCTACACCTTC	CASSEDRGSFGYTF
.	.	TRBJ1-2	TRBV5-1	TGCGCCAGCAGCCCGGGACACGCCTTGGGCTACACCTTC	CASSPGHALGYTF
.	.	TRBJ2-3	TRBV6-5	TGTGCCAGCAGTTACTCGAGGCGAGATACGCAGTATTTT	CASSYSRRDTQYF
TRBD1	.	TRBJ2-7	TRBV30	TGTGCCTGGAGTAAACCAGGGACAGGGAGATACGAGCAGTACTTC	CAWSKPGTGRYEQYF
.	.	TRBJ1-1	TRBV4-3	TGCGCCAGCAGCCATGTGGAGCGGTTGAACACTGAAGCTTTCTTT	CASSHVERLNTEAFF
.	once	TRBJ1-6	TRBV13	TGTGCCAGCAGCTTAGGTCAGAAGAATTCACCCCTCCACTTT	CASSLGQKNSPLHF
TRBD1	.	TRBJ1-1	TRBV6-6	TGTGCCAGCGGGCAACAGGGGGCGTCCACTGAAGCTTTCTTT	CASGQQGASTEAFF
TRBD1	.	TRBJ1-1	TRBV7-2	TGTGCCAGCAGCTTAGTCCCGCAACTCGGGGACAGGGCGACTGAAGCTTTCTTT	CASSLVPQLGDRATEAFF
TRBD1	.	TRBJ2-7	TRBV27	TGTGCCAGCAGTTTATCTGGGACAGGGGCCTACGAGCAGTACTTC	CASSLSGTGAYEQYF
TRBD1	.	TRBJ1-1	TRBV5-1	TGCGCCAGCAGCTTGGGACAGGGACGGGGCGCTTTCTTT	CASSLGQGRGAFF
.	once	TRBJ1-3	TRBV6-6	TGTGCCAGCAGGGGGGGGTCCCTCTCTGGAAACACCATATATTTT	CASRGGSLSGNTIYF
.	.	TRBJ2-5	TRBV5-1	TGCGCCAGCAGCATCTCGCTTACCGGGAACCAAGAGACCCAGTACTTC	CASSISLTGNQETQYF
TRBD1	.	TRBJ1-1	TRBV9	TGTGCCAGCAGCGTCCGAACAGGGGATACTGAAGCTTTCTTT	CASSVRTGDTEAFF
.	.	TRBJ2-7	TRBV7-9	TGTGCCAGCAGCTTAGGACTAGTCGAGCAGTACTTC	CASSLGLVEQYF
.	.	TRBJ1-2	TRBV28	TGTGCCAGCAGTTCTGGGCAGTCTGGCTACACCTTC	CASSSGQSGYTF
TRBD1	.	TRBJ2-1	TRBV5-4	TGTGCCAGCAGTAACGCCGGGACAGGTACGAATGAGCAGTTCTTC	CASSNAGTGTNEQFF
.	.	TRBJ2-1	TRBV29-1	TGCAGCGTTGTCGAGGGCCCCGGTGAGCAGTTCTTC	CSVVEGPGEQFF
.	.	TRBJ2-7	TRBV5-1	TGCGCCAGCAGCTTGGACTTCTACGAGCAGTACTTC	CASSLDFYEQYF
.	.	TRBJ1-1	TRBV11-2	TGTGCCAGCAGCTTAGGGCGGTATGGGGCGGATCCCATGAACACTGAAGCTTTCTTT	CASSLGRYGADPMNTEAFF
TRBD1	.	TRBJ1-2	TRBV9	TGTGCCAGCAGCGTGGGGACAGGGGACTATGGCTACACCTTC	CASSVGTGDYGYTF
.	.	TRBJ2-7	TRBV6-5	TGTGCCAGCAGGCCCGGACAGTTCTACGAGCAGTACTTC	CASRPGQFYEQYF
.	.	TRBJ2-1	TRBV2	TGTGCCAGCCGCTATGAGAGCGGTCACAATGAGCAGTTCTTC	CASRYESGHNEQFF
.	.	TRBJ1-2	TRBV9	TGTGCCAGCACCATAACCCCCAGGGATGGCTACACCTTC	CASTITPRDGYTF
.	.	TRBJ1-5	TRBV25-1	TGTGCCAGCAGTGAGGGGGCAAGCAATCAGCCCCAGCATTTT	CASSEGASNQPQHF
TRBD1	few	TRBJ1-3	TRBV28	TGTGCCAGCAGTTTAACACGACAGGGGGGACTTGGAAACACCATATATTTT	CASSLTRQGGLGNTIYF
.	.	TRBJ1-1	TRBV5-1	TGCGCCAGCAGCGAAACAGGGTCCACTGAAGCTTTCTTT	CASSETGSTEAFF
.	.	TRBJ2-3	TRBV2	TGTGCCAGCTCACTGGGACTAGATACGCAGTATTTT	CASSLGLDTQYF
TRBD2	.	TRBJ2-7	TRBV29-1	TGCAGCGTTCGTCAGACTAGCGGGGTCCTCGAGCAGTACTTC	CSVRQTSGVLEQYF
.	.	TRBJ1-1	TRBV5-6	TGTGCCAGCAGCTTGGGGGCAGAAGCTTTCTTT	CASSLGAEAFF
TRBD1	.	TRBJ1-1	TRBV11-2	TGTGCCAGCAGCTTGGTGTATGGAGGACAGGGGGACACTGAAGCTTTCTTT	CASSLVYGGQGDTEAFF
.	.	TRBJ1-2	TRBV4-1	TGCGCCAGCAGCCAAGGTCGGGGGGCCATTGATGGCTACACCTTC	CASSQGRGAIDGYTF
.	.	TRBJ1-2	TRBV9	TGTGCCAGCAGCGCGAGCACTGCAGGGGTTGGCTACACCTTC	CASSASTAGVGYTF
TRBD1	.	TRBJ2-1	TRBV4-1	TGCGCCAGCAGCCAGGAAAATCGGGACAGGGGGTATGTCAATGAGCAGTTCTTC	CASSQENRDRGYVNEQFF
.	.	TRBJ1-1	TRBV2	TGTGCCAGCAGTAACCCAGGGGCACTGGGAGCTTTCTTT	CASSNPGALGAFF
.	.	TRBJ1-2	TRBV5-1	TGCGCCAGCAGCTTGGTAGGGGCGACAACTAACTATGGCTACACCTTC	CASSLVGATTNYGYTF
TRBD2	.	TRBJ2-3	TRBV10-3	TGTGCCTCCGTTAGCGGGAGAGTGTCAGATACGCAGTATTTT	CASVSGRVSDTQYF
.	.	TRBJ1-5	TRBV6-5	TGTGCCAGCAGTTTGGAACCCCGGGGTCAGCCCCAGCATTTT	CASSLEPRGQPQHF
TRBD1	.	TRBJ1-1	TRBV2	TGTGCCAGCAGATCGCCGGACAGGGGCCCTGAAGCTTTCTTT	CASRSPDRGPEAFF
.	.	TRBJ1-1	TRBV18	TGTGCCAGCTCGTCGCCGGGGTTGCGGTCTGAAGCTTTCTTT	CASSSPGLRSEAFF
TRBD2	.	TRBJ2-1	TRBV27	TGTGCCAGCAGTCTTAGCGGGAGATTCTCGAATGAGCAGTTCTTC	CASSLSGRFSNEQFF
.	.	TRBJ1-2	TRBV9	TGTGCCAGCAGCCGCGGGGCTAACTATGGCTACACCTTC	CASSRGANYGYTF
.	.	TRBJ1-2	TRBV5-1	TGCGCCAGCAGCCATGGAGGGACGAACAACTATGGCTACACCTTC	CASSHGGTNNYGYTF
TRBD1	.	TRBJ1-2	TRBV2	TGTGCCAGCAGTGAAATACAGGGGGGATATGGCTACACCTTC	CASSEIQGGYGYTF
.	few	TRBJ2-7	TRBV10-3	TGTGCCGCGGCTGACTCCTACGAGCAGTACTTC	CAAADSYEQYF
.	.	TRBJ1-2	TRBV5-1	TGCGCCAGCAGCTTGGTGAGCCAGGGACTAAATGGCTACACCTTC	CASSLVSQGLNGYTF
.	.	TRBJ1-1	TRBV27	TGTGCCAGCAGCCAGACAGGAAGGACTCAAGCTTTCTTT	CASSQTGRTQAFF
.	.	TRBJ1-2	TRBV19	TGTGCCAGTAGTATAGCGGAGTCAGGGCGGTATGGCTACACCTTC	CASSIAESGRYGYTF
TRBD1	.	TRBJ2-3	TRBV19	TGTGCCAGTACTCGTGGGACAGGGTTCACAGATACGCAGTATTTT	CASTRGTGFTDTQYF
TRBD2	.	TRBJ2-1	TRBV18	TGTGCCAGCTCACTTTCCGGGACTAGCGGTTATGAGCAGTTCTTC	CASSLSGTSGYEQFF
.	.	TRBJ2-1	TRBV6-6	TGTGCCAGCAGTTTCCGGACAATCTCCTACAATGAGCAGTTCTTC	CASSFRTISYNEQFF